The 22 T cell receptor beta chains below come from one sample, sequenced in a study of T cells after yellow fever vaccination. TCRdb fed the 5' RACE reads into MiXCR, producing one record per CDR3 protein. The sample contains almost 600,000 distinct CDR3 sequences, approximately 15% of which appear only once. The sequences come from PBMCs, collected on the day of the yellow fever booster vaccination. The receptors shown here come from a man aged 25-45 years who received the YFV17D yellow fever vaccine.

The genes are TRBV28 and TRBJ2-1; possibly TRBD1 for D (5 bases). The CDR3 is made up of 17 amino acids. V shed 2 bases and J shed 8 bases, with 22 bases lying between them. Germline V gene data show CDR1 as MDHEN and CDR2 as SYDVKM. The CDR3 here is CASSLQARAGFRYEQFF. The DNA for the CDR3 is TGTGCCAGCAGTTTACAAGCTCGGGCAGGGTTTCGCTATGAGCAGTTCTTC.

This clonotype has a handful of counts. The chain is built from TRBV6-5 and TRBJ1-2; D unclear. Trimming removed 0 bases at V and 4 bases at J, with 9 bases between. The CDR3 consists of 14 residues. CDR1 and CDR2 from the germline V gene are MNHEY and SVGAGI. The CDR3: CASSYSGHPYGYTF. CDR3 nucleotide sequence: TGTGCCAGCAGTTACTCTGGTCACCCCTATGGCTACACCTTC.

V usage is TRBV28 and J usage is TRBJ2-3; tentative D call: TRBD2 (6 bases). Germline V lookup: CDR1 MDHEN, CDR2 SYDVKM. The CDR3 has 16 residues. Trimming took 2 bases from V and 2 from J, leaving 14 bases between them. Here the CDR3 DNA reads TGTGCCAGCAGTTTAGGACTACCGACTTACACAGATACGCAGTATTTT. Translated: CASSLGLPTYTDTQYF.

This clonotype turned up a few times. The chain links TRBV5-6 to TRBJ2-3; TRBD2 is a possible D gene (6 bases). The CDR3 spans 15 residues. Germline-derived CDR1 and CDR2 are SGHDT and YYEEEE. V was shortened by 4 bases and J by 4 bases, with 16 bases between the two germline ends. The CDR3: CASSQIPASADTQYF. DNA for the CDR3: TGTGCCAGCAGCCAGATCCCAGCTAGCGCAGATACGCAGTATTTT.

The rearrangement links TRBV28 to TRBJ1-5; no reliable D call. The CDR3 runs 14 residues. CDR1 is MDHEN, CDR2 SYDVKM, per germline. V gave up 3 bases and J gave up 3 bases, with 9 bases separating them. CDR3 DNA sequence: TGTGCCAGCAGTTTTATAAGAGACAATCAGCCCCAGCATTTT. Its translation is CASSFIRDNQPQHF.

The chain couples TRBV6-1 to TRBJ2-2, with 10 bases lining up with TRBD1. Germline values: CDR1 MNHNS, CDR2 SASEGT. V gave up 6 bases and J gave up 2 bases; unmatched junction bases: 3. The CDR3 is 15 amino acids. Here the CDR3 DNA reads TGTGCCAGCAGAGGGACAGGGGCTAACACCGGGGAGCTGTTTTTT. Translated: CASRGTGANTGELFF.

This clonotype was recorded a few times. This rearrangement joins TRBV20-1 to TRBJ2-1; D may correspond to TRBD1 or TRBD2 (5 bases each). The CDR3 spans 13 residues. Germline V CDR1 and CDR2: DFQATT, SNEGSKA (reference sequence). V was shortened by 6 bases and J by 7 bases, with 16 bases between the two germline ends. CDR3 in DNA: TGCAGTGCGACGGGACCCTTGGGTAATGAGCAGTTCTTC. Its protein product is CSATGPLGNEQFF.

This clonotype was detected only a few times. The chain joins TRBV7-2 to TRBJ2-3; TRBD2 matches at 13 bases. The CDR3 covers 16 residues. Germline V gene sequence: CDR1 SGHTA, CDR2 FQGNSA. With V trimmed by 5 bases and J by 7 bases, 9 bases remained unmatched. The CDR3 is CASSTDLLAGGNTQYF. The CDR3 DNA follows: TGTGCCAGCAGCACCGACCTACTAGCGGGAGGGAATACGCAGTATTTT. The full variable domain, rest sourced from reference TRBV7-2 and TRBJ2-3, is GAGVSQSPSNKVTEKGKDVELRCDPISGHTALYWYRQSLGQGLEFLIYFQGNSAPDKSGLPSDRFSAERTGGSVSTLTIQRTQQEDSAVYLCASSTDLLAGGNTQYFGPGTRLTVL.

V usage is TRBV20-1 and J usage is TRBJ1-1, with a possible D match to TRBD1 (5 bases). Germline assignment: CDR1 DFQATT and CDR2 SNEGSKA (reference sequence). This CDR3 region has 13 residues. Trimming left V 6 bases short and J 5 bases short, with 16 bases between. The CDR3 here is CSAKTAGRTEAFF. DNA of the CDR3: TGCAGTGCAAAGACAGCCGGACGGACTGAAGCTTTCTTT.

The chain has TRBV11-3 and TRBJ2-1; 13 positions agree with TRBD2. The J segment lost 11 bases and the V segment lost 1 base, leaving 8 bases of the junction unmatched. Germline-derived CDR1 and CDR2 are SGHNT and YENEEA. This CDR3 has 16 residues. The CDR3 region is CASSLVGAGTSGKQFF. The DNA for the CDR3 is TGTGCCAGCAGCTTAGTGGGGGCCGGGACTAGCGGGAAGCAGTTCTTC.

This clonotype has just a few counts. This chain uses TRBV7-2 with TRBJ2-7, with 10 positions matching TRBD2. V dropped 5 bases and J dropped 1; count of bases not matched to a gene: 8. The germline V gene encodes CDR1 SGHTA and CDR2 FQGNSA. CDR3 length: 16 residues. CDR3 region: CASSATLAGDSYEQYF. The CDR3 DNA sequence: TGTGCCAGCAGCGCTACCCTAGCGGGAGATTCCTACGAGCAGTACTTC.

This clonotype was seen a few times. The chain joins TRBV5-6 to TRBJ2-7; D is perhaps TRBD2 (6 bases). There are 18 residues in the CDR3. V was shortened by 2 bases and J by 2 bases, with 23 bases between the two germline ends. CDR1 and CDR2 (germline): SGHDT, YYEEEE. The CDR3 loop is CASSFRGSGGRLTYEQYF. Here the CDR3 DNA reads TGTGCCAGCAGCTTTCGGGGCTCAGGAGGGAGGCTAACCTACGAGCAGTACTTC.

J is TRBJ2-1 and V is TRBV7-9; tentative D call: TRBD1 (6 bases). The germline CDR1 and CDR2 sequences are SEHNR and FQNEAQ (reference sequence). With 3 bases removed from V and 9 bases from J, the gap between germline ends came to 12 bases. CDR3 length: 13 residues. CDR3 DNA: TGTGCCAGCAGCTTGGGGGTAGGGGGTGAGCAGTTCTTC. Translating gives CASSLGVGGEQFF.

This clonotype was counted ten times or more. The chain joins TRBV15 to TRBJ2-7; D uncertain. Germline-derived CDR1 and CDR2 are LNHNV and YYDKDF (reference sequence). This CDR3 region has 14 residues. V was clipped by 0 bases and J by 1 base, with 7 bases between them. The CDR3, as DNA: TGTGCCACCAGCAGAGATAAACAGTCCTACGAGCAGTACTTC. It yields the protein CATSRDKQSYEQYF.

The chain recombines TRBV30 with TRBJ2-5, with 8 bases aligning to TRBD2. This CDR3 has 12 amino acids. Germline V gene data show CDR1 as GTSNPN and CDR2 as SVGIG (reference sequence). Losses at the gene ends were 7 bases for V and 3 bases for J; bases not matched to a gene: 4. The CDR3 loop reads CAYQRGKETQYF. DNA for the CDR3: TGTGCCTACCAGCGGGGGAAAGAGACCCAGTACTTC.

The chain combines TRBV20-1 with TRBJ1-2, with 8 bases identical to TRBD1. Germline loops: CDR1 DFQATT, CDR2 SNEGSKA (reference sequence). The CDR3 covers 14 residues. V was clipped by 0 bases and J by 11 bases; unmatched bases: 11. In DNA, the CDR3 is TGCAGTGCTAGAGATGGAACAGGGGGGACTTCGTACACCTTC. This gives the protein CSARDGTGGTSYTF.

This clonotype was seen ten or more times. This chain links TRBV5-1 with TRBJ1-1, with D hard to call. Germline assignment: CDR1 SGHRS and CDR2 YFSETQ. The length of the CDR3 is 13 residues. V gave up 0 bases and J gave up 7 bases, with 10 bases separating them. The CDR3 spells CASSLAGPSEAFF. The CDR3 DNA reads TGCGCCAGCAGCTTGGCCGGACCGAGTGAAGCTTTCTTT.

V is TRBV5-3 and J is TRBJ2-7, with 11 nucleotides matching TRBD2. TRBV5-3 is flagged as an ORF with uncertain function. After removal of 8 bases from V and 3 bases from J, the junction contained 10 bases not matched to a gene. The CDR3 covers 15 residues. The CDR3 DNA reads TGTGCCAGCAGCCCCACCGGGACTAGCGGCTACGAGCAGTACTTC. As protein: CASSPTGTSGYEQYF.

This clonotype came up a few times. V and J are TRBV12-3 or TRBV12-4 and TRBJ2-5, with 7 bases matching TRBD1. Trimming removed 5 bases from V and 1 base from J; junction bases left unmatched: 4. The CDR3 is made up of 14 amino acids. The CDR3 spells CASSKRQGQETQYF. As DNA, the CDR3 is TGTGCCAGCAGTAAAAGACAGGGCCAAGAGACCCAGTACTTC.

This clonotype occurred a few times. The chain links TRBV10-3 to TRBJ1-5, with TRBD1 as a possible D gene (5 bases). CDR1 ENHRY and CDR2 SYGVKD come from the germline V gene. The CDR3 sequence is 15 residues long. V gave up 2 bases and J gave up 7 bases, with 15 bases separating them. The CDR3 reads CAISEAQGSLQPQHF. CDR3 sequence (DNA): TGTGCCATCAGTGAGGCGCAGGGTTCTTTGCAGCCCCAGCATTTT.

The CDR3 is CASSELRNEQYF. Here the CDR3 DNA reads TGTGCCAGCAGCGAACTACGGAACGAGCAGTACTTC. The rearrangement links TRBV7-9 to TRBJ2-7; D gene ambiguous. The V end was cut by 5 bases, the J end by 5 bases, with 10 bases between. Germline V CDR1 and CDR2: SEHNR, FQNEAQ (reference sequence). This CDR3 has 12 amino acids. The whole variable domain, filled in from reference TRBV7-9 and TRBJ2-7, reads DTGVSQNPRHKITKRGQNVTFRCDPISEHNRLYWYRQTLGQGPEFLTYFQNEAQLEKSRLLSDRFSAERPKGSFSTLEIQRTEQGDSAMYLCASSELRNEQYFGPGTRLTVT.

The rearrangement links TRBV7-9 to TRBJ2-3; 10 bases agree with TRBD1. Germline V gene lookup returns CDR1 SEHNR and CDR2 FQNEAQ (reference sequence). This CDR3 is 15 amino acids long. With V trimmed by 3 bases and J by 7 bases, 7 bases remained unmatched. CDR3 nucleotides: TGTGCCAGCAGCTTCCGGGGACAGGGGACTTATACGCAGTATTTT. This translates into CASSFRGQGTYTQYF.